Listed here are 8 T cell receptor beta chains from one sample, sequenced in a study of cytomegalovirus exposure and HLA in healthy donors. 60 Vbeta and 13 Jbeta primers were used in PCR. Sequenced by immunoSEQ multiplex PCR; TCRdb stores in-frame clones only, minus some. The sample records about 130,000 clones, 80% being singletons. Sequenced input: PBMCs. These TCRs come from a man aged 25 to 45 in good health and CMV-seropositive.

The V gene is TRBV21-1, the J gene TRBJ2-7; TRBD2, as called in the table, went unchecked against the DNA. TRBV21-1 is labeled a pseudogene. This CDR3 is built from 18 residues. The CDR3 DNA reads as TGTGCCAGCAGCAAACCGGCCCTGCCCCGCGACCTAGACTACGAGCAGTACTTC. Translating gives CASSKPALPRDLDYEQYF.

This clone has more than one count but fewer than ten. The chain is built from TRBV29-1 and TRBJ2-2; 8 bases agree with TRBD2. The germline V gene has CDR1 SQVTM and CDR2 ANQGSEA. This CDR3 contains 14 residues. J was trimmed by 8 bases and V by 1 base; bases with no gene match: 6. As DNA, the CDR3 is TGCAGCGTTGAAGGTCGAGGCGGGAGGGGGGAGCTGTTTTTT. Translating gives CSVEGRGGRGELFF.

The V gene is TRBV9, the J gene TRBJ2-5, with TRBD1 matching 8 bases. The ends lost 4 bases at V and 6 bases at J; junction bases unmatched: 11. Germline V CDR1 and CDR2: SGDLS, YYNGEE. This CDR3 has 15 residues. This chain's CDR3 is CASSLSTGVLQTQYF. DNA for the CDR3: TGTGCCAGCAGCCTCTCGACAGGGGTCCTACAGACCCAGTACTTC.

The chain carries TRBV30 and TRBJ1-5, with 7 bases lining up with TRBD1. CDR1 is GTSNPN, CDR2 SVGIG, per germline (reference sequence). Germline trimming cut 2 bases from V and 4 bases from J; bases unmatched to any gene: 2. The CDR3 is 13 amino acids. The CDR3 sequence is CAWSSTGNQPQHF. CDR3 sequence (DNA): TGTGCCTGGAGTTCGACAGGGAATCAGCCCCAGCATTTT.

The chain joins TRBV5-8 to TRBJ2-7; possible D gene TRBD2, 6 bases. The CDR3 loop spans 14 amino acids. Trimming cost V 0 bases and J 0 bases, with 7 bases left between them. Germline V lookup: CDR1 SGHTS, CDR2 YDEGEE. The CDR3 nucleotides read TGTGCCAGCAGCTTGGGGGACTTCTCCTACGAGCAGTACTTC. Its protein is CASSLGDFSYEQYF.

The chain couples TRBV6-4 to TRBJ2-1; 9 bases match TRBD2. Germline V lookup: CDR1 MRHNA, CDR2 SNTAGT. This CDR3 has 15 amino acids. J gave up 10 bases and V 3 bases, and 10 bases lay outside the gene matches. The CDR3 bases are TGTGCCAGCAGTGAAAGCGGGGGGTGGCCTGGCGAGCAGTTCTTC. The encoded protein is CASSESGGWPGEQFF.

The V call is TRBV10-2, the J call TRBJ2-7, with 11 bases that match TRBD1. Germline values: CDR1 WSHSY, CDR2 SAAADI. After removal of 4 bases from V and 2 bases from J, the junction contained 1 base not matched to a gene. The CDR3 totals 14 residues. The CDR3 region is CASSGDRGAYEQYF. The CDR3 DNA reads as TGCGCCAGCAGTGGGGACAGGGGGGCCTACGAGCAGTACTTC.

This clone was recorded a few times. The CDR3 DNA follows: TGTGCCAGCACGGTAGACGGGTCGCCACGGCATGGCTACACCTTC. It yields the protein CASTVDGSPRHGYTF. J is TRBJ1-2 and V is TRBV9, with D unclear. CDR1 and CDR2 (germline): SGDLS, YYNGEE. The CDR3 spans 15 residues. Trimming removed 6 bases at V and 6 bases at J, with 21 bases between.